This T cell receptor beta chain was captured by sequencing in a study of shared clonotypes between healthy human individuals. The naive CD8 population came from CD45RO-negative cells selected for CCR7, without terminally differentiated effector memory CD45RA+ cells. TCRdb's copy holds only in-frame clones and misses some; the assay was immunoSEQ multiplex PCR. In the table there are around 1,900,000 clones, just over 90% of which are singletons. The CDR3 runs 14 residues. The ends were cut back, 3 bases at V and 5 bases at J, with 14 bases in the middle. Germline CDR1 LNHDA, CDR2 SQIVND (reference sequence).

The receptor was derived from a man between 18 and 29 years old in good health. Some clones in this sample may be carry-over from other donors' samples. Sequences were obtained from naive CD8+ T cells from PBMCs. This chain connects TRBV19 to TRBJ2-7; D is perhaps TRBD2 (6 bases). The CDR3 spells CASSMTTRVDEQYF. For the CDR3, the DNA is TGTGCCAGTAGTATGACGACTAGGGTCGACGAGCAGTACTTC.